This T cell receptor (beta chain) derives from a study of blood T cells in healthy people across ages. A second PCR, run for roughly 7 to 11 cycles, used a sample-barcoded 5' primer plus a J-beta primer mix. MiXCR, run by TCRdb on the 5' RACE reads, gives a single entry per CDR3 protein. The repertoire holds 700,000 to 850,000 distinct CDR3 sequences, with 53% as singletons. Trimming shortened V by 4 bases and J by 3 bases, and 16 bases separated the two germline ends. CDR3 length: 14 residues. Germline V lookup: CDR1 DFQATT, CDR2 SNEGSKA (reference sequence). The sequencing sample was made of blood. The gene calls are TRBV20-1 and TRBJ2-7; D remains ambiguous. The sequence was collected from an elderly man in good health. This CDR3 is CSATRPPANYEQYF. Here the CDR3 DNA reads TGCAGTGCTACCCGACCTCCGGCCAACTACGAGCAGTACTTC.